Presented here are 15 T cell receptor beta chains from one specimen sequenced in a study of cytomegalovirus exposure and HLA in healthy donors (dated by TCRdb to 2017 to 2019). Library preparation was by the immunoSEQ multiplex PCR assay. Here the immuneACCESS table is served through TCRdb, limited to in-frame sequences with V and J called. Missing clones are a known gap in these copies; in checked studies unresolved V genes cover under half, and the rest lacks a known reason. In this sample the table shows 65,000 to 90,000 clones, around 90% of which occur a single time. 3% to 4.5% of the sample is in the top ten clones. Input material: PBMCs. The receptors shown here come from a woman aged 18-29 years in good health and CMV-seropositive.

The chain links TRBV28 to TRBJ1-5; the D gene is possibly TRBD1 (5 bases). V dropped 6 bases and J dropped 1 base, with 13 bases sitting between them. The CDR3 is 15 amino acids. Germline V gene sequence: CDR1 MDHEN, CDR2 SYDVKM. CDR3 coding DNA: TGTGCCAGCAGCTCAAGGTCAGGGAGCAATCAGCCCCAGCATTTT. Translated, it gives CASSSRSGSNQPQHF.

The V call is TRBV7-8, the J call TRBJ2-7, with a tentative D call TRBD1 (6 bases). The CDR3 is made up of 14 amino acids. V was shortened by 5 bases and J by 1 base, with 12 bases between the two germline ends. The germline CDR1 and CDR2 sequences are SGHVS and FQNEAQ. For the CDR3, the DNA is TGTGCCAGCAGCCCCAGGGGAAGGTCCTACGAGCAGTACTTC. Translated, it gives CASSPRGRSYEQYF.

The V gene is TRBV25-1, the J gene TRBJ1-3; D might be TRBD1 (6 bases). CDR3 size: 16 residues. Germline CDR1 MGHDK, CDR2 SYGVNS. Trimming shortened V by 7 bases and J by 0 bases, and 16 bases separated the two germline ends. The CDR3, as DNA: TGTGCCAGCAAGGCCCACAGGGCCTCCTCTGGAAACACCATATATTTT. Amino acid sequence: CASKAHRASSGNTIYF.

This clone was seen more than once but under ten times. In DNA, the CDR3 is TGTGCCAGTAGTCCCCGACAGGACAATCAGCCCCAGCATTTT. Protein: CASSPRQDNQPQHF. J is TRBJ1-5 and V is TRBV19; weak D call: TRBD1 (6 bases). This CDR3 region has 14 residues. Germline lookup yields CDR1 LNHDA and CDR2 SQIVND (reference sequence). Trimming removed 5 bases from V and 3 bases from J, with 11 bases in between. The full variable domain, in which reference TRBV19 and TRBJ1-5 provide the parts outside the CDR3, is DGGITQSPKYLFRKEGQNVTLSCEQNLNHDAMYWYRQDPGQGLRLIYYSQIVNDFQKGDIAEGYSVSREKKESFPLTVTSAQKNPTAFYLCASSPRQDNQPQHFGDGTRLSIL.

This clone was seen only once. The V call is TRBV6-1, the J call TRBJ2-3; D is undetermined. The CDR3 length is 14 residues. The V end was cut by 2 bases, the J end by 4 bases, with 10 bases between. Germline loops: CDR1 MNHNS, CDR2 SASEGT. DNA of the CDR3: TGTGCCAGCAGTGAACAATCGGAGCCAGATACGCAGTATTTT. Its translation: CASSEQSEPDTQYF.

The sample holds a few counts of this clone. The V call is TRBV18, the J call TRBJ2-7; 7 nucleotides match TRBD1. Trimming removed 0 bases from V and 7 bases from J; junction bases left unmatched: 12. CDR1 and CDR2 (germline): KGHSH, LQKENI. This CDR3 is built from 16 residues. The CDR3, as DNA: TGTGCCAGCTCACCACCGTCAAACAGGGGTCTGGGGGAGCAGTACTTC. Its translation is CASSPPSNRGLGEQYF. The whole variable domain, remainder taken from reference TRBV18 and TRBJ2-7, is NAGVMQNPRHLVRRRGQEARLRCSPMKGHSHVYWYRQLPEEGLKFMVYLQKENIIDESGMPKERFSAEFPKEGPSILRIQQVVRGDSAAYFCASSPPSNRGLGEQYFGPGTRLTVT.

This chain joins TRBV29-1 and TRBJ2-5, with D possibly being TRBD2 (6 bases). This CDR3 contains 14 residues. Germline CDR1 SQVTM, CDR2 ANQGSEA. Trimming stripped 4 bases from V and 4 bases from J, with 16 bases between. The CDR3 DNA reads TGCAGCGTTGGGGGAGGAAGAGCGAGAGAGACCCAGTACTTC. Protein sequence: CSVGGGRARETQYF.

The chain carries TRBV7-8 and TRBJ1-1, with 7 bases lining up with TRBD1. The ends lost 2 bases at V and 4 bases at J; junction bases unmatched: 16. This CDR3 is 18 amino acids long. The germline V gene encodes CDR1 SGHVS and CDR2 FQNEAQ. The CDR3 sequence is CASSLFLSSPGGFTEAFF. The CDR3 bases are TGTGCCAGCAGCTTATTTCTATCCTCTCCAGGGGGATTCACTGAAGCTTTCTTT.

The chain combines TRBV11-2 with TRBJ1-3, with 7 bases identical to TRBD1. The length of the CDR3 is 13 residues. Germline V lookup: CDR1 SGHAT, CDR2 FQNNGV. Trimming took 5 bases from V and 4 from J; bases not matched to a gene: 2. CDR3: CASSVQGGNTIYF. The CDR3 DNA reads as TGTGCCAGCAGCGTACAGGGGGGAAACACCATATATTTT.

The chain has TRBV13 and TRBJ2-7; TRBD1 matches 7 bases. The CDR3 totals 15 residues. Germline V gene data show CDR1 as PRHDT and CDR2 as FYEKMQ (reference sequence). Germline trimming cut 5 bases from V and 7 bases from J; bases unmatched to any gene: 14. CDR3 DNA sequence: TGTGCCAGCAGCAAAAGCGTAGGGGGCGGAGAGGAGCAGTACTTC. This translates into CASSKSVGGGEEQYF. Together with reference TRBV13 and TRBJ2-7, the CDR3 gives the full variable domain: AAGVIQSPRHLIKEKRETATLKCYPIPRHDTVYWYQQGPGQDPQFLISFYEKMQSDKGSIPDRFSAQQFSDYHSELNMSSLELGDSALYFCASSKSVGGGEEQYFGPGTRLTVT.

V and J are TRBV7-3 and TRBJ1-5; TRBD1 matches at 7 bases. Trimming at V came to 3 bases and at J to 1 base, leaving 12 bases not matched to a gene. Germline CDR1 is SGHTA and CDR2 is FQGTGA. CDR3 size: 18 residues. The CDR3 protein is CASSFPRDRLLSNQPQHF. CDR3 sequence (DNA): TGTGCCAGCAGCTTCCCCCGGGACAGATTACTGAGCAATCAGCCCCAGCATTTT.

The chain has TRBV7-8 and TRBJ2-5, with D perhaps TRBD2 (5 bases). The length of the CDR3 is 18 residues. V was trimmed by 2 bases and J by 7 bases, leaving 26 bases between them. From germline, CDR1 is SGHVS and CDR2 FQNEAQ. CDR3 sequence: CASSLFPPAGRPRWTQYF. The DNA of the CDR3 is TGTGCCAGCAGCTTATTTCCCCCGGCGGGTCGACCGAGGTGGACCCAGTACTTC.

V is TRBV20-1 and J is TRBJ2-3; D uncertain. The V end lost 2 bases, the J end lost 11 bases, and 11 bases lay between the germline ends. From germline, CDR1 is DFQATT and CDR2 SNEGSKA (reference sequence). The CDR3 consists of 11 residues. The CDR3 sequence: CSARSDSEQYF. DNA of the CDR3: TGCAGTGCTAGATCTGACTCGGAGCAGTATTTT.

The chain links TRBV2 to TRBJ1-3; 8 bases fit TRBD1. The CDR3 runs to 15 residues. J gave up 2 bases and V 6 bases, and 6 bases lay outside the gene matches. The germline CDR1 and CDR2 sequences are SNHLY and FYNNEI. CDR3 bases: TGTGCCAGCAGCATCGGGACAGGCCCTGGAAACACCATATATTTT. Its translation: CASSIGTGPGNTIYF.

The chain combines TRBV28 with TRBJ1-4; 10 nucleotides agree with TRBD1. The CDR3 runs to 16 residues. From germline, CDR1 is MDHEN and CDR2 SYDVKM. J gave up 3 bases and V 6 bases, and 7 bases lay outside the gene matches. CDR3 coding DNA: TGTGCCAGCAGGGACAGGGGGAAGGTGGCTAATGAAAAACTGTTTTTT. Protein product: CASRDRGKVANEKLFF.